This T cell receptor beta chain was captured by sequencing in a study of blood T cell dynamics during melanoma immunotherapy. CDR1 is SGHNT and CDR2 is YYREEE in the germline V gene (reference sequence). The CDR3 is 14 amino acids. V was pared by 5 bases and J by 8 bases, with 10 bases of the junction left unmatched. Regarding time point: week 3, after first cycle of checkpoint inhibitor. Patients with prior systemic cancer treatment, concomitant immunosuppressants, or other active malignancies were excluded. TCRdb's table, derived via immunoSEQ multiplex PCR, lists solely in-frame clones and lacks some. The sample yields 15,000 or so clones, about 83% seen once.

The sequence was collected from a human donor with melanoma. The chain combines TRBV5-4 with TRBJ2-3; 8 nucleotides align to TRBD1. Sample: blood, taken from a patient treated with checkpoint blockade. This CDR3 is CASRDQDRAPTQYF. For the CDR3, the DNA is TGTGCCAGCAGGGACCAGGACAGGGCACCTACGCAGTATTTT.